Listed below are T cell receptor beta chains from one sample, sequenced in a study of blood T cell repertoires in COVID-19. Using immunoSEQ multiplex PCR, the repertoire was profiled, and TCRdb retains in-frame clones only, with some absent. This table holds some 130,000 clones, roughly nine tenths found once. The material sequenced was peripheral blood. These receptors were taken from a man between 50 and 59 years old with active COVID-19. The CDR3 runs from the conserved cysteine through the conserved F or W. The size field is filled for only some rows; it gives once, few, many or a size class.

>TRBV5-1|once|TRBJ2-3
CASSTDRGTQYF
>TRBV7-9|.|TRBJ2-4
CASSLGVAGGAKNIQYF
>TRBV7-2|.|TRBJ2-1
CASSLKAGALNEQFF
>TRBV12-3/TRBV12-4|.|TRBJ1-1
CASTTGVNTEAFF
>TRBV5-1|.|TRBJ1-5
CASREGGPGNQPQHF
>TRBV24-1|.|TRBJ2-2
CATSDPARSGELFF
>TRBV5-6|.|TRBJ1-2
CASSFRDRVMGGYTF
>TRBV9|.|TRBJ1-2
CASSVATNYGYTF
>TRBV7-2|.|TRBJ2-1
CASSPRDYRGTYNEQFF
>TRBV5-5|.|TRBJ2-3
CASSLGGAQKDTQYF
>TRBV5-8|.|TRBJ2-1
CASSFLSGRLYNEQFF
>TRBV6-5|.|TRBJ1-1
CASSSTPGVNTEAFF
>TRBV2|.|TRBJ1-1
CASRGMAGLNTEAFF
>TRBV5-8|.|TRBJ1-5
CASSLFRMASNQPQHF
>TRBV3-1/TRBV3-2|few|TRBJ2-1
CASSRGESSYNEQFF
>TRBV11-3|.|TRBJ2-7
CADWILSYEQYF
>TRBV3-1/TRBV3-2|.|TRBJ1-1
CASSRGQWGTEAFF
>TRBV2|.|TRBJ1-1
CAHRPGGLGEAFF
>TRBV27|.|TRBJ2-3
CASSLSRVWTDTQYF
>TRBV3-1/TRBV3-2|.|TRBJ2-1
CASRSERNEQFF
>TRBV30|.|TRBJ1-6
CAWSGILLNNSPLHF
>TRBV25-1|.|TRBJ1-3
CASSGGGGNTIYF
>TRBV11-3|few|TRBJ2-1
CASSLGGQPYNEQFF
>TRBV3-1/TRBV3-2|.|TRBJ2-1
CAVRGGTSSNEQFF
>TRBV7-2|.|TRBJ1-4
CASSYTTGKKLFF
>TRBV3-1/TRBV3-2|.|TRBJ1-2
CASSQLSGYTF
>TRBV18|.|TRBJ1-2
CASSPSDVREYTF
>TRBV5-1|.|TRBJ1-1
CASSLGTRMNTEAFF
>TRBV5-6|.|TRBJ2-4
CASSLSASKTRLNIQYF
>TRBV24-1|.|TRBJ2-1
CATSDGLAGADNEQFF
>TRBV18|.|TRBJ1-4
CASSPIDRTGEKLFF
>TRBV2|.|TRBJ1-3
CASRAEGNTIYF
>TRBV28|.|TRBJ2-5
CASRGTGRGETQYF